The rows below give T cell receptor beta chains drawn from one sample of a study of CXCR3-negative and CXCR3-positive naive CD8 T cells. No DNA is given; TCRdb re-called the 5' RACE reads and lists each CDR3 protein once. The sample's table shows around 60,000 distinct CDR3 sequences. Sequenced input: naive CXCR3+ CD8+ T cells from blood. The origin of the receptors is a human donor in good health. Some clones in this sample may be carry-over from other donors' samples. Both conserved end residues are part of each CDR3. Each record gives: J gene, V gene, CDR3 protein.

TRBJ2-1,TRBV7-2,CASSQTSTAYNEQFF
TRBJ2-2,TRBV12-3/TRBV12-4,CASSILVGELFF
TRBJ1-2,TRBV10-3,CAIRGIDRVRGYTF
TRBJ2-1,TRBV12-3/TRBV12-4,CASIETGGRDNEQFF
TRBJ2-7,TRBV7-2,CASSPLLLGPYEQYF
TRBJ2-3,TRBV20-1,CSARDQSSGTISYTDTQYF
TRBJ2-1,TRBV7-2,CASRSGQGLYNEQFF
TRBJ1-1,TRBV6-5,CASSYYRTVEAFF
TRBJ2-7,TRBV7-8,CASSPAGAGYEQYF
TRBJ1-2,TRBV23-1,CASSQLVFLHGYTF
TRBJ1-5,TRBV6-2/TRBV6-3,CASSTERQVIFQPQHF
TRBJ2-5,TRBV12-3/TRBV12-4,CASSLGRVETQYF
TRBJ2-5,TRBV28,CASSPEVAGVQETQYF
TRBJ1-1,TRBV7-3,CASSLGVSTEAFF
TRBJ2-7,TRBV25-1,CASGGQGAYEQYF
TRBJ2-7,TRBV20-1,CSASQATGITYEQYF
TRBJ1-2,TRBV5-1,CASSLVQGNYGYTF
TRBJ2-7,TRBV7-8,CASSLGSPGQGPYEQYF
TRBJ2-7,TRBV6-2/TRBV6-3,CASSYDPGGKYEQYF
TRBJ2-7,TRBV27,CASSPTGAIYEQYF
TRBJ2-1,TRBV19,CASSIPDSSYNEQFF
TRBJ2-7,TRBV27,CASSLPGLAAEQYF
TRBJ2-1,TRBV11-2,CASSLTRTGGGNEQFF
TRBJ2-1,TRBV29-1,CSVPGPGGWNEQFF
TRBJ2-1,TRBV25-1,CASSDRLAGSSYNEQFF
TRBJ1-1,TRBV29-1,CSVVYTTTTEAFF
TRBJ2-2,TRBV5-4,CASSLDPPIGLAGVGTGELFF
TRBJ2-7,TRBV20-1,CSARLGQGSSYEQYF
TRBJ2-2,TRBV12-3/TRBV12-4,CASSTSRGSSPGELFF
TRBJ1-3,TRBV6-5,CATQGLPGNTIYF
TRBJ2-5,TRBV5-6,CASSLVRGGQETQYF
TRBJ2-3,TRBV25-1,CASFSAGTDTQYF
TRBJ1-2,TRBV3-1,CASSQAATYGYTF
TRBJ2-1,TRBV9,CASSGTGSSYNEQFF
TRBJ2-6,TRBV13,CASSFDRLGANVLTF
TRBJ1-1,TRBV7-9,CASSLVAENTEAFF
TRBJ2-3,TRBV25-1,CASSGGRETDTQYF
TRBJ2-7,TRBV29-1,CSVSPGVEQYF
TRBJ2-1,TRBV4-3,CASSQGTDYFTYNEQFF
TRBJ2-1,TRBV6-1,CASSITHGSYNEQFF
TRBJ2-1,TRBV4-3,CASSQDRLPSNEQFF
TRBJ2-2,TRBV24-1,CATSVLRDRRNAGELFF
TRBJ1-1,TRBV7-3,CASSSSGGGTEAFF
TRBJ2-7,TRBV25-1,CASCGAFREGSYEQYF
TRBJ1-4,TRBV4-3,CASSQELGLQEKLFF
TRBJ2-7,TRBV28,CASSFFLSGPYEQYF
TRBJ1-2,TRBV7-8,CASSLVPGVYGYTF
TRBJ2-7,TRBV28,CASSLGTGIGQYF
TRBJ2-7,TRBV4-2,CASSQELQGSYEQYF
TRBJ2-2,TRBV29-1,CSAYSSGLAGGVAGELFF
TRBJ2-2,TRBV19,CASRKDRYTGELFF
TRBJ2-2,TRBV7-9,CASSRIFGATGERFF
TRBJ2-3,TRBV18,CASSPPICTDTQYF